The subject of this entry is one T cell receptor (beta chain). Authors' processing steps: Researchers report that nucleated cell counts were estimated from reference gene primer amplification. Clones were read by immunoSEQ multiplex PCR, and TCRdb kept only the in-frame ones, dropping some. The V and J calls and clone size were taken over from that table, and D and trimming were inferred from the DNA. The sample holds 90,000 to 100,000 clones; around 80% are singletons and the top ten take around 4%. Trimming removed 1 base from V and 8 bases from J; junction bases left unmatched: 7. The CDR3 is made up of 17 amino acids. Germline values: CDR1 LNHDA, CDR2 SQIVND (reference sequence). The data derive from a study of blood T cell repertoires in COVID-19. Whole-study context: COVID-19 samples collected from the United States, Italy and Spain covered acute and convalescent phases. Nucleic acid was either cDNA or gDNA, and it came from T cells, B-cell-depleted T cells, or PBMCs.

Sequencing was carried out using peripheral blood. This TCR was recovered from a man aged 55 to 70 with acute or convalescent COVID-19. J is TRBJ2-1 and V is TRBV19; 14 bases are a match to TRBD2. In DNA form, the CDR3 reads TGTGCCAGTAGTATAGGTAGGGGACTAGCGGGAGTTTATGAGCAGTTCTTC. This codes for CASSIGRGLAGVYEQFF.